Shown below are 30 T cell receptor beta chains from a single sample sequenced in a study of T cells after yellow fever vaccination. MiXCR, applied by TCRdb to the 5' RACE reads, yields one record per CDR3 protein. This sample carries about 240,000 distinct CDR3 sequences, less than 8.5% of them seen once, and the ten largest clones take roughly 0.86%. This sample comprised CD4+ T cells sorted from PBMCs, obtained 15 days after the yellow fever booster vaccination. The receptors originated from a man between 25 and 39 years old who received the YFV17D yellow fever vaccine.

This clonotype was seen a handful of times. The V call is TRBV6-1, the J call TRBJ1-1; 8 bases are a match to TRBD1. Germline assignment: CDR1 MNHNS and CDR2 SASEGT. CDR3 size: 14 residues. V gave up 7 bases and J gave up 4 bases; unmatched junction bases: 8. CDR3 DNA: TGTGCCAGCACTACCACAGGGGGTTTCACTGAAGCTTTCTTT. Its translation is CASTTTGGFTEAFF.

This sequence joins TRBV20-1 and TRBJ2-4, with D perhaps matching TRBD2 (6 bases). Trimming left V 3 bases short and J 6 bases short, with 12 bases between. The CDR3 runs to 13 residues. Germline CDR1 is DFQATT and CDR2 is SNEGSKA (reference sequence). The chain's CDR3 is CSARTLGLNIQYF. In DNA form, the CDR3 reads TGCAGTGCTAGGACCCTGGGACTAAACATTCAGTACTTC.

This chain's CDR3 is CASSQDGLSGGGEQYF. The CDR3 DNA reads TGCGCCAGCAGCCAAGATGGGCTATCGGGAGGGGGAGAGCAGTACTTC. The rearrangement joins TRBV4-3 to TRBJ2-7; TRBD2 matches 8 bases. Germline CDR1 reads LGHNA; CDR2 reads YSLEER. This CDR3 is 16 amino acids long. Unmatched junction bases numbered 11, after V lost 0 bases and J lost 7 bases.

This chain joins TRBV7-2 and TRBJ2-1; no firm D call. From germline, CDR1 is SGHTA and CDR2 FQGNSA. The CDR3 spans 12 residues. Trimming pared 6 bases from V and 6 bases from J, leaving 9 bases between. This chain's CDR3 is CASSPGPNEQFF. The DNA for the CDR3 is TGTGCCAGCAGTCCAGGACCCAATGAGCAGTTCTTC.

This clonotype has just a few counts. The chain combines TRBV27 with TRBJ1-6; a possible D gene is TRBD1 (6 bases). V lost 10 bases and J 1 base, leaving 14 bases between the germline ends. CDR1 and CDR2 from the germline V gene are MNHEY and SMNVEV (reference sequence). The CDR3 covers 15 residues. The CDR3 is CATTGFASYNSPLHF. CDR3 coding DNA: TGTGCCACCACAGGGTTTGCGTCCTATAATTCACCCCTCCACTTT.

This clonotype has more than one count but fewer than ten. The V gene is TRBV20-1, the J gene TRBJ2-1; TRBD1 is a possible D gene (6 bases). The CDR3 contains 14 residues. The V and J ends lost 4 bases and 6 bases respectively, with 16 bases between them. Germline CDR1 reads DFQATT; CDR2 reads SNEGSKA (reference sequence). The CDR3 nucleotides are TGCAGTGCTACCCAAGGGGGAGTCCTCAATGAGCAGTTCTTC. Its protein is CSATQGGVLNEQFF.

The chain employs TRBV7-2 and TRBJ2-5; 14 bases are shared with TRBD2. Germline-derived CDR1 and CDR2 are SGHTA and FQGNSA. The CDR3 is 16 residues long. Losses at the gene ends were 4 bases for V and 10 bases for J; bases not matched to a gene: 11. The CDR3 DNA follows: TGTGCCAGCAGCTCAAGACTAGCGGGAGGGGGGAAGAGCCAGTACTTC. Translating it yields CASSSRLAGGGKSQYF.

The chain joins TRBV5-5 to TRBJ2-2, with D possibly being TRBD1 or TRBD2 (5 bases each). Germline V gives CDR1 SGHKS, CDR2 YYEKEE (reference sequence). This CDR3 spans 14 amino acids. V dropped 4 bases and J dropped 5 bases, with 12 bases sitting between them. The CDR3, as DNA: TGTGCCAGCAGCAGGGGACCACAAACCGGGGAGCTGTTTTTT. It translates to CASSRGPQTGELFF.

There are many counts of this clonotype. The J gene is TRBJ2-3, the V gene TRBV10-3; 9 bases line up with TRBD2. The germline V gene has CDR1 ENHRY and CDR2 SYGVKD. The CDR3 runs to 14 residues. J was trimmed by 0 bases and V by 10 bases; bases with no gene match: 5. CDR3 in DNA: TGTGCCACCTCTAGCGGGACTAGCACAGATACGCAGTATTTT. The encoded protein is CATSSGTSTDTQYF.

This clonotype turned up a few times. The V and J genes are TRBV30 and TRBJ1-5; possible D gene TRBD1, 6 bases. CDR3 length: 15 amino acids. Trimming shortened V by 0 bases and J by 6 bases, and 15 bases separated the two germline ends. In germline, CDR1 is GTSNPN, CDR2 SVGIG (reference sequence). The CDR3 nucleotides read TGTGCCTGGAGTGTACTGAGGGGGGCCGGTCAGCCCCAGCATTTT. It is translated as CAWSVLRGAGQPQHF.

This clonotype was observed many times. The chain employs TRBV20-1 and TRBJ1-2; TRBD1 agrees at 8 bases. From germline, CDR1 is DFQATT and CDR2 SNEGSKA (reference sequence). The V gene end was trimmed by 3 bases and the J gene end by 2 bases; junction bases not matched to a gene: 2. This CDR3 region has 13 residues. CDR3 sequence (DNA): TGCAGTGCTAGTACAGGGGGGAACTATGGCTACACCTTC. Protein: CSASTGGNYGYTF.

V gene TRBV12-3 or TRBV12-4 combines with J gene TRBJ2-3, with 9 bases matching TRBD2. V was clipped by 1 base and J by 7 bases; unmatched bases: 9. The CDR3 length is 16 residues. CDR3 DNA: TGTGCCAGCAGTTTAGGGGGCGGGGGGGGCGTGAATACGCAGTATTTT. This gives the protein CASSLGGGGGVNTQYF.

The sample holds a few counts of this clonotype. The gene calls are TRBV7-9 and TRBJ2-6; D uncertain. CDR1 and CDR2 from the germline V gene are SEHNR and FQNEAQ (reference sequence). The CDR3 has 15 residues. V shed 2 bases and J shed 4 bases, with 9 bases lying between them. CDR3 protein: CASSLTSGGANVLTF. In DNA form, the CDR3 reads TGTGCCAGCAGCTTAACGTCTGGAGGGGCCAACGTCCTGACTTTC.

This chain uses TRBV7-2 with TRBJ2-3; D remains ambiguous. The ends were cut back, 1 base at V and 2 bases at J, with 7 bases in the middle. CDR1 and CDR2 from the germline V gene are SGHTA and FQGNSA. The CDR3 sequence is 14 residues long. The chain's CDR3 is CASSLVSNTDTQYF. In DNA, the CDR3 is TGTGCCAGCAGCTTAGTCTCTAACACAGATACGCAGTATTTT. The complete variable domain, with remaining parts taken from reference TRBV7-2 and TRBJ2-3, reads GAGVSQSPSNKVTEKGKDVELRCDPISGHTALYWYRQSLGQGLEFLIYFQGNSAPDKSGLPSDRFSAERTGGSVSTLTIQRTQQEDSAVYLCASSLVSNTDTQYFGPGTRLTVL.

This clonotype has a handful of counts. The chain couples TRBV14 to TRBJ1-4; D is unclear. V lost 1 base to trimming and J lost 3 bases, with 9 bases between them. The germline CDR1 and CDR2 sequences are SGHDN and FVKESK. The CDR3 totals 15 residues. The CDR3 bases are TGTGCCAGCAGCCAAGCAAGGGTTGCTAATGAAAAACTGTTTTTT. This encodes CASSQARVANEKLFF. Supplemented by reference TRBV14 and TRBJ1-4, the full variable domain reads EAGVTQFPSHSVIEKGQTVTLRCDPISGHDNLYWYRRVMGKEIKFLLHFVKESKQDESGMPNNRFLAERTGGTYSTLKVQPAELEDSGVYFCASSQARVANEKLFFGSGTQLSVL.

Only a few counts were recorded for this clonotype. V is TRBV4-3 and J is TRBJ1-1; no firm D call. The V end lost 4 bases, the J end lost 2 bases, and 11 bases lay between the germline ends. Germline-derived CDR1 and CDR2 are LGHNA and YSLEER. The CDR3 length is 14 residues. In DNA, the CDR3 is TGCGCCAGCAGCCCCGACGCCAGAAACACTGAAGCTTTCTTT. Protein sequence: CASSPDARNTEAFF.

DNA for the CDR3: TGTGCCAGCAGCCCCGTAGCGGGAGGGCCCAGGGGTACGCAGTATTTT. As protein: CASSPVAGGPRGTQYF. The chain combines TRBV7-2 with TRBJ2-3; 11 positions agree with TRBD2. Per the germline V gene, CDR1 is SGHTA and CDR2 is FQGNSA. Losses at the gene ends were 5 bases for V and 8 bases for J; bases not matched to a gene: 12. The CDR3 has 16 residues.

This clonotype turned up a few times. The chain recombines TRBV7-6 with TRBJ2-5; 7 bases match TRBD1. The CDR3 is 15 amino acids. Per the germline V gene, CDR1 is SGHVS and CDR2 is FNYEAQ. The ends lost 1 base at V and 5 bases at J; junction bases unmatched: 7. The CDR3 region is CASSLVPRTGETQYF. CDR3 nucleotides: TGTGCCAGCAGCTTAGTCCCGCGGACAGGCGAGACCCAGTACTTC.

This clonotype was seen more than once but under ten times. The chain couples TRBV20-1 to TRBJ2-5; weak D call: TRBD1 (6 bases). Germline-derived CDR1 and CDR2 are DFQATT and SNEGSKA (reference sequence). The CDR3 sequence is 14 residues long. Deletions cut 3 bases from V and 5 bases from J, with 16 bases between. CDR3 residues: CSASLGTLGETQYF. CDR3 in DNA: TGCAGTGCTAGTTTGGGGACACTAGGGGAGACCCAGTACTTC.

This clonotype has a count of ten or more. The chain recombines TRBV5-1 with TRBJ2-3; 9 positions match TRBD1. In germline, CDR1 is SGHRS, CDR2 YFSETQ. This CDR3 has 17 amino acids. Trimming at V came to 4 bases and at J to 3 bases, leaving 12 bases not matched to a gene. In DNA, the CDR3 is TGCGCCAGCAGCCGTACCCGAGTCGGACAGGGGACAGATACGCAGTATTTT. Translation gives CASSRTRVGQGTDTQYF.

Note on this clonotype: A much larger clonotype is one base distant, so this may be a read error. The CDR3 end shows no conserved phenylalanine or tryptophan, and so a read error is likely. The CDR3 sequence is CSVEGTRIPDTQYY. The DNA for the CDR3 is TGCAGCGTTGAAGGCACTAGGATCCCAGATACGCAGTATTAT. The chain joins TRBV29-1 to TRBJ2-3; possible D gene TRBD2, 5 bases. Germline loops: CDR1 SQVTM, CDR2 ANQGSEA. With 1 base removed from V and 4 bases from J, the gap between germline ends came to 12 bases. The CDR3 is 14 residues long.

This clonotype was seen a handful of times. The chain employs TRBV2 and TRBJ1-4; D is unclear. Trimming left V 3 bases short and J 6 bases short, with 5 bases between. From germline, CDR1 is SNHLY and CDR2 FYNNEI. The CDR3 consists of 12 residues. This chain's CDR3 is CASSDSDEKLFF. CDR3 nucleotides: TGTGCCAGCAGTGACAGCGATGAAAAACTGTTTTTT. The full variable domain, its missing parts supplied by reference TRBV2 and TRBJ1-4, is EPEVTQTPSHQVTQMGQEVILRCVPISNHLYFYWYRQILGQKVEFLVSFYNNEISEKSEIFDDQFSVERPDGSNFTLKIRSTKLEDSAMYFCASSDSDEKLFFGSGTQLSVL.

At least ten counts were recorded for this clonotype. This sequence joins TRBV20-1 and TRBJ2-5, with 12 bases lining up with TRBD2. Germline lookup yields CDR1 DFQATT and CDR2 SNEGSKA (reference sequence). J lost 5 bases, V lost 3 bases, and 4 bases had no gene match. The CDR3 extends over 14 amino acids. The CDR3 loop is CSASPLAGGETQYF. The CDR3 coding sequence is TGCAGTGCTAGCCCCCTAGCGGGAGGGGAGACCCAGTACTTC.

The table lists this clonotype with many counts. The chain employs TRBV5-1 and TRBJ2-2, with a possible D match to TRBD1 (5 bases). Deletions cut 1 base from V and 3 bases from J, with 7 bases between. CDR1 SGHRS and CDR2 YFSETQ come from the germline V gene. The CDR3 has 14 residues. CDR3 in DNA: TGCGCCAGCAGCTTGCTAGGGGACACCGGGGAGCTGTTTTTT. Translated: CASSLLGDTGELFF.

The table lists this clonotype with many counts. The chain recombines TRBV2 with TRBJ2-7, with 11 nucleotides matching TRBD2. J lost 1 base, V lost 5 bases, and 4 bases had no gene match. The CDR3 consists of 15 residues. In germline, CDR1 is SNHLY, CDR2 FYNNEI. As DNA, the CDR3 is TGTGCCAGCAGTCTGCGGACTAGCGGGTCCTACGAGCAGTACTTC. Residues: CASSLRTSGSYEQYF.

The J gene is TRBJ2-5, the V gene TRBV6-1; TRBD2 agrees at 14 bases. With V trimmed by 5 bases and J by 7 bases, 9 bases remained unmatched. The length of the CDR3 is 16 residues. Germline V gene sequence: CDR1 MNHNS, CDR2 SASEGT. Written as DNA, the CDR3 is TGTGCCAGCAGTACGGGACTAGCGGGGGCGAAGGTGACCCAGTACTTC. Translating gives CASSTGLAGAKVTQYF.

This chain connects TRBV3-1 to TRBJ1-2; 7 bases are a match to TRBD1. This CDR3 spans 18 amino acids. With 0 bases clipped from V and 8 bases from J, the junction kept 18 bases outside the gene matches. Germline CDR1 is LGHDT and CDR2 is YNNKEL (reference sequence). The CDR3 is CASSQERDVGRGCLGYTF. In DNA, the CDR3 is TGTGCCAGCAGCCAAGAAAGGGACGTCGGCAGGGGGTGTCTCGGCTACACCTTC.

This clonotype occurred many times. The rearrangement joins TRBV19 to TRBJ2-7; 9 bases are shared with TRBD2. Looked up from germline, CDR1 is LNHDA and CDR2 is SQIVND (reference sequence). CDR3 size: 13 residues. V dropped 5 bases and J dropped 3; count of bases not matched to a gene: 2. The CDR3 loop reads CASSGREGYEQYF. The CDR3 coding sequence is TGTGCCAGTAGTGGGCGGGAGGGCTACGAGCAGTACTTC.

This CDR3 is CASSFRSSGSYEQFF. Written as DNA, the CDR3 is TGTGCCAGCAGCTTTCGTTCTAGCGGGAGCTATGAGCAGTTCTTC. This chain uses TRBV7-2 with TRBJ2-1; TRBD2 matches at 10 bases. The CDR3 totals 15 residues. Looked up from germline, CDR1 is SGHTA and CDR2 is FQGNSA. J was trimmed by 8 bases and V by 3 bases; bases with no gene match: 7. Combining the CDR3 with reference TRBV7-2 and TRBJ2-1 gives the whole variable domain GAGVSQSPSNKVTEKGKDVELRCDPISGHTALYWYRQSLGQGLEFLIYFQGNSAPDKSGLPSDRFSAERTGGSVSTLTIQRTQQEDSAVYLCASSFRSSGSYEQFFGPGTRLTVL.

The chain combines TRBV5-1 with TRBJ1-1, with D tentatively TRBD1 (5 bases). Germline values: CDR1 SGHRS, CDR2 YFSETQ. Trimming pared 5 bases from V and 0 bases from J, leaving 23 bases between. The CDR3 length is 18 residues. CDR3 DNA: TGCGCCAGCAGAAAATGGGAGGCTACTCGGGGCATGAACACTGAAGCTTTCTTT. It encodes CASRKWEATRGMNTEAFF.